This entry concerns a single T cell receptor beta chain. Repertoires were generated with immunoSEQ multiplex PCR, while TCRdb's copy carries only in-frame clones and drops some. This table has roughly 68,000 clones, around 88% appearing once. This sample was taken from a study of blood T cell repertoires in COVID-19. Across the whole study: Samples representing acute and convalescent COVID-19 were sourced from the United States, Italy and Spain. From T cells, B-cell-depleted T cells, or PBMCs came the material, which was cDNA or gDNA.

This CDR3 spans 12 amino acids. Deletions cut 2 bases from V and 9 bases from J, with 8 bases between. The sequence was collected from a woman between 65 and 79 years old with acute or convalescent COVID-19. The rearrangement joins TRBV12-3 or TRBV12-4 to TRBJ2-1; D is possibly TRBD1 (5 bases). What was sequenced was peripheral blood. The CDR3 protein is CASSLQGGEQFF. The CDR3 coding sequence is TGTGCCAGCAGTTTACAGGGCGGTGAGCAGTTCTTC.